Listed below are T cell receptor beta chains from one sample, sequenced in a study of blood T cell repertoires in COVID-19. The repertoire was sequenced with immunoSEQ multiplex PCR; TCRdb's copy has only in-frame clones and lacks some. The top ten hold more than 6.5% of the sample, which has about 150,000 clones, roughly 81% seen once. Sequenced: peripheral blood. Every receptor here comes from a woman between 55 and 75 years old with COVID-19, enrolled during active disease. Both conserved end residues are trimmed from each CDR3.

v_gene: TRBV3-1/TRBV3-2
j_gene: TRBJ2-7
CDR3aa: ASSPLLAGGPYEQY

v_gene: TRBV6-5
j_gene: TRBJ2-7
CDR3aa: ASSQTSGGSYEQY

v_gene: TRBV3-1/TRBV3-2
j_gene: TRBJ1-1
CDR3aa: ASSQEPGLNTEAF

v_gene: TRBV5-1
j_gene: TRBJ1-3
CDR3aa: ASRPSGTIRSGNTIY

v_gene: TRBV18
j_gene: TRBJ1-4
CDR3aa: ASSPGQATNEKLF

v_gene: TRBV18
j_gene: TRBJ1-1
CDR3aa: ASSPATGSTEAF

v_gene: TRBV5-1
j_gene: TRBJ1-2
CDR3aa: ASSLDPWGLGYT

v_gene: TRBV10-3
j_gene: TRBJ1-1
CDR3aa: AITAQGADTEAF

v_gene: TRBV10-1
j_gene: TRBJ1-1
CDR3aa: ASSESGRGKITEAF

v_gene: TRBV27
j_gene: TRBJ1-1
CDR3aa: ASSLGLRGTEAF